The 29 T cell receptor beta chains listed next were all sequenced from one sample in a study of shared clonotypes between healthy human individuals. Libraries were prepared by immunoSEQ multiplex PCR; TCRdb keeps only in-frame clonotypes and omits some of them. The sample shows fewer than 1 million clones, around 96% of them seen only once. Naive CD8 cells were CD45RO-negative, positively selected for CCR7, excluding terminally differentiated effector memory CD45RA+ cells. The specimen sequenced was naive CD8+ T cells sorted from blood. The receptors were sampled from a man younger than 40 in good health.

Regarding this clone: This CDR3 is also generated by other DNA sequences in the sample. The gene calls are TRBV27 and TRBJ2-7; 7 bases align to TRBD2. V lost 2 bases to trimming and J lost 2 bases; unmatched junction nucleotides: 0. Germline CDR1 is MNHEY and CDR2 is SMNVEV (reference sequence). The CDR3 covers 13 residues. The CDR3 DNA reads TGTGCCAGCAGTTTACGGGGGGCCTACGAGCAGTACTTC. Protein product: CASSLRGAYEQYF.

The V call is TRBV7-9, the J call TRBJ2-7; 10 nucleotides agree with TRBD1. The CDR3 has 15 amino acids. Germline values: CDR1 SEHNR, CDR2 FQNEAQ (reference sequence). V lost 2 bases and J lost 1; bases outside the gene matches: 2. The CDR3: CASSLWDRGSYEQYF. As DNA, the CDR3 is TGTGCCAGCAGCTTATGGGACAGGGGATCCTACGAGCAGTACTTC.

The J gene is TRBJ2-3, the V gene TRBV6-4, with 10 nucleotides matching TRBD2. The CDR3 has 16 residues. Per the germline V gene, CDR1 is MRHNA and CDR2 is SNTAGT. J gave up 0 bases and V 0 bases, and 0 bases lay outside the gene matches. The CDR3 reads CASSDSTSGSTDTQYF. The DNA for the CDR3 is TGTGCCAGCAGTGACTCGACTAGCGGGAGCACAGATACGCAGTATTTT.

V and J are TRBV2 and TRBJ2-2; D is perhaps TRBD1 (5 bases). V was shortened by 8 bases and J by 0 bases, with 10 bases between the two germline ends. The germline gives CDR1 SNHLY, CDR2 FYNNEI. This CDR3 region has 14 residues. This chain's CDR3 is CASLGVPNTGELFF. The CDR3 region has the DNA TGTGCCAGCTTAGGGGTCCCGAACACCGGGGAGCTGTTTTTT. Full variable domain (missing parts from reference TRBV2 and TRBJ2-2): EPEVTQTPSHQVTQMGQEVILRCVPISNHLYFYWYRQILGQKVEFLVSFYNNEISEKSEIFDDQFSVERPDGSNFTLKIRSTKLEDSAMYFCASLGVPNTGELFFGEGSRLTVL.

DNA for the CDR3: TGTGCCAGCAGTTCGCACGCAGCCTCTAATGAAAAACTGTTTTTT. It yields the protein CASSSHAASNEKLFF. The chain carries TRBV28 and TRBJ1-4; the D is unclear. With 4 bases removed from V and 3 bases from J, the gap between germline ends came to 12 bases. The CDR3 spans 15 residues. The germline gives CDR1 MDHEN, CDR2 SYDVKM.

V gene TRBV6-5 combines with J gene TRBJ2-7; 14 nucleotides agree with TRBD2. V gave up 2 bases and J gave up 6 bases; unmatched junction bases: 6. The CDR3 extends over 16 amino acids. CDR1 and CDR2 (germline): MNHEY, SVGAGI. The CDR3 loop reads CASSYETSGRAGEQYF. The CDR3 nucleotides are TGTGCCAGCAGTTACGAGACTAGCGGGAGGGCTGGCGAGCAGTACTTC.

J is TRBJ2-2 and V is TRBV9; 13 bases map to TRBD2. CDR3 length equals 19 residues. Germline V gene sequence: CDR1 SGDLS, CDR2 YYNGEE. J lost 0 bases, V lost 4 bases, and 9 bases had no gene match. CDR3 loop: CASSTRTSGRSANTGELFF. Written as DNA, the CDR3 is TGTGCCAGCAGCACAAGGACTAGCGGGAGAAGCGCGAACACCGGGGAGCTGTTTTTT.

This chain links TRBV28 with TRBJ1-5; D is perhaps TRBD1 (6 bases). V dropped 0 bases and J dropped 2 bases, with 14 bases sitting between them. CDR1 is MDHEN and CDR2 is SYDVKM in the germline V gene. The CDR3 runs to 17 residues. CDR3 sequence reads: CASSLWLSQGRNQPQHF. For the CDR3, the DNA is TGTGCCAGCAGTTTATGGTTGTCGCAGGGGCGCAATCAGCCCCAGCATTTT.

The V and J genes are TRBV9 and TRBJ2-2, with 11 bases lining up with TRBD2. The germline V gene encodes CDR1 SGDLS and CDR2 YYNGEE. Losses at the gene ends were 1 base for V and 3 bases for J; bases not matched to a gene: 8. This CDR3 is 18 amino acids long. The CDR3 DNA reads TGTGCCAGCAGCGTAACTGGACTACTAGCGGGGGACACCGGGGAGCTGTTTTTT. Its translation: CASSVTGLLAGDTGELFF.

As to this clone: Other DNA sequences of this sample code for an identical CDR3. The V and J genes are TRBV5-1 and TRBJ2-7; TRBD2 agrees at 11 bases. Germline V gene sequence: CDR1 SGHRS, CDR2 YFSETQ. This CDR3 comprises 15 residues. Germline trimming cut 2 bases from V and 2 bases from J; bases unmatched to any gene: 3. The CDR3 is CASSLTSGRAYEQYF. In nucleotides, the CDR3 is TGCGCCAGCAGCTTAACTAGCGGGAGAGCCTACGAGCAGTACTTC.

The genes are TRBV9 and TRBJ1-2; 11 bases are shared with TRBD1. V lost 3 bases to trimming and J lost 3 bases; unmatched junction nucleotides: 10. The CDR3 covers 17 residues. Germline CDR1 is SGDLS and CDR2 is YYNGEE. CDR3 amino acids: CASSGTGQGVPDYGYTF. The CDR3 nucleotides read TGTGCCAGCAGCGGAACGGGACAGGGGGTCCCGGACTATGGCTACACCTTC. Looking up the rest from reference TRBV9 and TRBJ1-2 gives the full variable domain: DSGVTQTPKHLITATGQRVTLRCSPRSGDLSVYWYQQSLDQGLQFLIQYYNGEERAKGNILERFSAQQFPDLHSELNLSSLELGDSALYFCASSGTGQGVPDYGYTFGSGTRLTVV.

In regard to this clone: Other DNA sequences in this sample translate to the same CDR3. The chain employs TRBV7-9 and TRBJ2-7; D might be TRBD1 (5 bases). The V and J ends lost 3 bases and 3 bases respectively, with 6 bases between them. The CDR3 is made up of 12 amino acids. Germline-derived CDR1 and CDR2 are SEHNR and FQNEAQ (reference sequence). CDR3 amino acids: CASSFDSYEQYF. CDR3 bases: TGTGCCAGCAGCTTTGACAGCTACGAGCAGTACTTC. The full variable domain, rest sourced from reference TRBV7-9 and TRBJ2-7, is DTGVSQNPRHKITKRGQNVTFRCDPISEHNRLYWYRQTLGQGPEFLTYFQNEAQLEKSRLLSDRFSAERPKGSFSTLEIQRTEQGDSAMYLCASSFDSYEQYFGPGTRLTVT.

Here the CDR3 reads CASSSGTAEETQYF. The DNA of the CDR3 is TGTGCCAGCAGCTCCGGGACAGCAGAAGAGACCCAGTACTTC. This rearrangement joins TRBV7-9 to TRBJ2-5; 7 bases agree with TRBD1. This CDR3 spans 14 amino acids. V lost 4 bases and J lost 3; bases outside the gene matches: 5. From germline, CDR1 is SEHNR and CDR2 FQNEAQ (reference sequence).

The chain recombines TRBV18 with TRBJ2-3; 7 bases are shared with TRBD1. Germline CDR1 is KGHSH and CDR2 is LQKENI. The CDR3 has 18 amino acids. Trimming removed 1 base from V and 2 bases from J; junction bases left unmatched: 12. Here the CDR3 DNA reads TGTGCCAGCTCACCACGAGGGGGCGCGGAGCTTCCCACAGATACGCAGTATTTT. This encodes CASSPRGGAELPTDTQYF.

The rearrangement uses TRBV28 and TRBJ2-1, with D tentatively TRBD2 (6 bases). Germline V gives CDR1 MDHEN, CDR2 SYDVKM. This CDR3 spans 14 amino acids. Trimming pared 4 bases from V and 4 bases from J, leaving 11 bases between. CDR3 region: CASSSIAVYNEQFF. CDR3 coding DNA: TGTGCCAGCAGTTCGATAGCGGTATACAATGAGCAGTTCTTC.

This rearrangement joins TRBV7-6 to TRBJ2-3; 10 bases match TRBD2. The CDR3 is 17 residues long. Germline V gene sequence: CDR1 SGHVS, CDR2 FNYEAQ. With V trimmed by 2 bases and J by 3 bases, 8 bases remained unmatched. CDR3 coding DNA: TGTGCCAGCAGCTTAAAGGCTAGCGGGAGTCCGACAGATACGCAGTATTTT. Translated: CASSLKASGSPTDTQYF.

As to this clone: The same CDR3 arises from other DNA sequences in this sample as well. The chain carries TRBV6-5 and TRBJ2-1, with D uncertain. Trimming pared 2 bases from V and 9 bases from J, leaving 5 bases between. CDR1 is MNHEY, CDR2 SVGAGI, per germline. The CDR3 totals 11 residues. CDR3 in amino acids: CASSYGSEQFF. The CDR3 DNA sequence: TGTGCCAGCAGTTACGGCAGTGAGCAGTTCTTC.

The V call is TRBV7-9, the J call TRBJ1-2; D is uncertain. V was pared by 6 bases and J by 2 bases, with 10 bases between. Germline-derived CDR1 and CDR2 are SEHNR and FQNEAQ (reference sequence). CDR3 length: 13 residues. CDR3 in amino acids: CASRRAPNYGYTF. DNA for the CDR3: TGTGCCAGCAGGAGGGCCCCCAACTATGGCTACACCTTC.

The V call is TRBV7-8, the J call TRBJ2-1; TRBD2 aligns across 9 bases. Germline CDR1 reads SGHVS; CDR2 reads FQNEAQ. The CDR3 has 17 residues. J was trimmed by 0 bases and V by 5 bases; bases with no gene match: 8. CDR3: CASSPLTSGSSYNEQFF. CDR3 in DNA: TGTGCCAGCAGCCCCCTGACTAGCGGTAGCTCCTACAATGAGCAGTTCTTC.

The chain uses TRBV5-1 and TRBJ2-1; D perhaps matches TRBD2 (5 bases). Trimming pared 4 bases from V and 4 bases from J, leaving 9 bases between. This CDR3 comprises 13 residues. Germline CDR1 reads SGHRS; CDR2 reads YFSETQ. DNA for the CDR3: TGCGCCAGCAGCCCCCGGGGTTACAATGAGCAGTTCTTC. Translated, it gives CASSPRGYNEQFF.

The chain links TRBV7-2 to TRBJ2-1; 10 positions agree with TRBD1. Per germline, CDR1 SGHTA and CDR2 FQGNSA. The CDR3 is made up of 15 amino acids. With V trimmed by 1 base and J by 9 bases, 6 bases remained unmatched. The DNA for the CDR3 is TGTGCCAGCAGCTTAGGCGGACAGGGGGGAAGTGAGCAGTTCTTC. Its protein is CASSLGGQGGSEQFF. The whole variable domain, filled in from reference TRBV7-2 and TRBJ2-1, reads GAGVSQSPSNKVTEKGKDVELRCDPISGHTALYWYRQSLGQGLEFLIYFQGNSAPDKSGLPSDRFSAERTGGSVSTLTIQRTQQEDSAVYLCASSLGGQGGSEQFFGPGTRLTVL.

The CDR3 loop is CASSFIRELSYNEQFF. CDR3 bases: TGTGCCAGCAGTTTTATCCGGGAGCTCTCCTACAATGAGCAGTTCTTC. This chain connects TRBV6-6 to TRBJ2-1, with D possibly being TRBD2 (6 bases). The CDR3 loop spans 16 amino acids. The germline CDR1 and CDR2 sequences are MNHNY and SVGAGI (reference sequence). V dropped 4 bases and J dropped 0 bases, with 13 bases sitting between them.

CDR3 sequence: CASSYSADLAHREQYF. The CDR3 DNA sequence: TGTGCCAGCAGTTACTCGGCGGACTTAGCCCATCGCGAGCAGTACTTC. The chain joins TRBV6-6 to TRBJ2-7; a possible D gene is TRBD2 (5 bases). Germline-derived CDR1 and CDR2 are MNHNY and SVGAGI (reference sequence). The CDR3 covers 16 residues. V was clipped by 0 bases and J by 6 bases, with 18 bases between them.

This CDR3 reads CSVEFPGTGELFF. CDR3 in DNA: TGCAGCGTTGAGTTTCCGGGGACCGGGGAGCTGTTTTTT. This sequence joins TRBV29-1 and TRBJ2-2; possible D gene TRBD2, 5 bases. V was clipped by 3 bases and J by 5 bases, with 10 bases between them. Germline-derived CDR1 and CDR2 are SQVTM and ANQGSEA. This CDR3 has 13 residues.

The chain combines TRBV29-1 with TRBJ2-7; maybe TRBD2 (6 bases). The germline V and J ends were trimmed by 0 bases and 1 base, with 10 bases remaining between them. The germline CDR1 and CDR2 sequences are SQVTM and ANQGSEA. This CDR3 has 14 residues. The CDR3 DNA follows: TGCAGCGTTGAAGACGGGGGAGAGTCCTACGAGCAGTACTTC. Translating gives CSVEDGGESYEQYF.

The CDR3 sequence is CASSHTTGSDTEAFF. The CDR3 DNA sequence: TGTGCCAGCAGCCATACGACAGGGAGTGACACTGAAGCTTTCTTT. This chain links TRBV14 with TRBJ1-1; 7 bases are shared with TRBD1. This CDR3 is built from 15 residues. V lost 3 bases and J lost 3; bases outside the gene matches: 7. CDR1 and CDR2 from the germline V gene are SGHDN and FVKESK.

The CDR3 coding sequence is TGTGCCAGCAGTTTGGTGGGACTAGTTTATGAGCAGTTCTTC. Its translation is CASSLVGLVYEQFF. The chain employs TRBV28 and TRBJ2-1, with 8 bases matching TRBD2. The CDR3 totals 14 residues. J gave up 8 bases and V 3 bases, and 6 bases lay outside the gene matches. Germline values: CDR1 MDHEN, CDR2 SYDVKM.

The chain uses TRBV4-1 and TRBJ2-7; TRBD1 aligns across 8 bases. This CDR3 has 15 residues. Germline V gene data show CDR1 as MGHRA and CDR2 as YSYEKL. V shed 4 bases and J 5 bases; nucleotides not matched to a gene: 10. The CDR3 DNA follows: TGCGCCAGCAGCCCCCGGGACAGGAAGATCCACGAGCAGTACTTC. It specifies CASSPRDRKIHEQYF.

The J gene is TRBJ1-5, the V gene TRBV4-1; possible D gene TRBD1, 6 bases. The V gene lost 0 bases and the J gene lost 6 bases, with 9 bases spanning the gap. This CDR3 has 14 residues. Per the germline V gene, CDR1 is MGHRA and CDR2 is YSYEKL. CDR3 sequence: CASSQEGQLQPQHF. In DNA form, the CDR3 reads TGCGCCAGCAGCCAAGAAGGACAGCTTCAGCCCCAGCATTTT.